This note documents a single T cell receptor beta chain sequence. Its antigen is as yet unknown. The PCR was carried out with 60 Vbeta primers and 13 Jbeta primers. Libraries were prepared by immunoSEQ multiplex PCR; TCRdb keeps only in-frame clonotypes and omits some of them. This sample has some 190,000 clones; around four fifths occur once, and the top ten carry less than 2%. These data are taken from a study of cytomegalovirus exposure and HLA in healthy donors. Findings of the study overall: In an earlier analysis, in fewer than 700 donors, most V segments appeared productive either ~87% or ~30% of the time. For most TCR sequences rarity was the rule, although some public TCRs occurred in many donors. Analyzed later, association rates of TCRs varied across HLA loci, with DRB1 most and HLA-C fewest. Later analysis identified a missense DCLRE1C variant that was linked to TCR beta V- and J-gene trimming.

The CDR3 has 13 amino acids. CDR1 is SGHTS and CDR2 is YDEGEE in the germline V gene. V gave up 7 bases and J gave up 7 bases, with 15 bases separating them. This receptor was identified in a man in his forties or fifties in good health and CMV-seropositive. The rearrangement uses TRBV5-8 and TRBJ2-1; D unresolved. Sequencing used PBMCs. For the CDR3, the DNA is TGTGCCAGCTCTTCTTATGAGGTGAATGAGCAGTTCTTC. Residues: CASSSYEVNEQFF.